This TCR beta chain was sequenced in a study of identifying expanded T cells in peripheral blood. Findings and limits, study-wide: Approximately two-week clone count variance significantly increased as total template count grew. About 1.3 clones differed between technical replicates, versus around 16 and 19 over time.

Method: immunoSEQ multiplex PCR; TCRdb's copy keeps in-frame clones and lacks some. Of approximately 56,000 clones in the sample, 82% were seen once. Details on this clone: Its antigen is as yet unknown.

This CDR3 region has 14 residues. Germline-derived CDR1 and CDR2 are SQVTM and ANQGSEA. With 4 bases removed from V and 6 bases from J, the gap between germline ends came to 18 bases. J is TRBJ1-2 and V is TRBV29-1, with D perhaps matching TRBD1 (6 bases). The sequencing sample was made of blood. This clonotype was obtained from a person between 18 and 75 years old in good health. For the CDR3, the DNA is TGCAGCGTTGGACAGGCAGTGCTTAAGGATGGCTACACCTTC. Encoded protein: CSVGQAVLKDGYTF.